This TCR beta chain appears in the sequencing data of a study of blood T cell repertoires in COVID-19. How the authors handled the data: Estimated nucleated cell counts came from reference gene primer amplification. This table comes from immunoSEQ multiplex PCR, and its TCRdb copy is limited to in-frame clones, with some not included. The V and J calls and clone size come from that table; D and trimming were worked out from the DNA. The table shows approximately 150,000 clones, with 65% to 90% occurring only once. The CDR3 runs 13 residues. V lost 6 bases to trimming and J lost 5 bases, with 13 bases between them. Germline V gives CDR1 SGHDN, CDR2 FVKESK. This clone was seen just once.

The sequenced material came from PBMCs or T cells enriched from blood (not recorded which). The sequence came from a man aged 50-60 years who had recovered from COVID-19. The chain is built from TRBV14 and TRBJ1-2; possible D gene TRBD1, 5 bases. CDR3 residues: CASSPKGKYGYTF. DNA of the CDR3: TGTGCCAGCAGTCCCAAGGGGAAGTATGGCTACACCTTC.